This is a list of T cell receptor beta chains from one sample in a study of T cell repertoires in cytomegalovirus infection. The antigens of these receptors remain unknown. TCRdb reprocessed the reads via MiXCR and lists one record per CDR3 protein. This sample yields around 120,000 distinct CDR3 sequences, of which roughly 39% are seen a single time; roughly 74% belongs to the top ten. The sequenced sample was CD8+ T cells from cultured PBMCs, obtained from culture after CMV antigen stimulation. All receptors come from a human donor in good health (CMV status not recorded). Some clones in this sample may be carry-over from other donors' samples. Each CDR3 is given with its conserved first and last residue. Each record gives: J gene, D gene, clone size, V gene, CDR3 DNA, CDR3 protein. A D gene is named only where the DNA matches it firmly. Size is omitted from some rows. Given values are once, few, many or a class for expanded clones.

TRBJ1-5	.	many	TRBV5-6	TGTGCCAGCAGCGTGGAGCGAAATCAGCCCCAGCATTTT	CASSVERNQPQHF
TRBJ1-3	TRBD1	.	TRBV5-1	TGCGCCAGCAGCTTGGGGGACAGGGAAAACTCGGCCTCTGGAAACACCATATATTTT	CASSLGDRENSASGNTIYF
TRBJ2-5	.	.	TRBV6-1	TGTGCCAGCAGTGAACTCGGCTCAGGGGAGACCCAGTACTTC	CASSELGSGETQYF
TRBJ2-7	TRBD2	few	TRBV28	TGTGCCAGCAGTAAGAGACTAGCTCCCTACGAGCAGTACTTC	CASSKRLAPYEQYF
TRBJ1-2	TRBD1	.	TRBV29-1	TGCAGCGTTGAAGACGGGACAGGGGATGGCTACACCTTC	CSVEDGTGDGYTF
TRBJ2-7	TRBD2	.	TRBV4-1	TGCGCCAGCAGCCATTTAGCGGGGGGGACCTACGAGCAGTACTTC	CASSHLAGGTYEQYF
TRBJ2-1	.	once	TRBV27	TGTGCCAGCAGTCCACCCAGGACATTAACCTCCTACAATGAGCAGTTCTTC	CASSPPRTLTSYNEQFF
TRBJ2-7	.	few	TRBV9	TGTGCCAGCACCAGAGGAGGGGGCCTTGACGAGCAGTACTTC	CASTRGGGLDEQYF
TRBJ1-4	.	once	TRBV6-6	TGTGCCAGCAGTTACTCGCGGTTTAATGAAAAACTGTTTTTT	CASSYSRFNEKLFF
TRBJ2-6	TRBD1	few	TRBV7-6	TGTGCCAGCAGCTTAGTCCTTACCGGGACAGGGGACTCTGGGGCCAACGTCCTGACTTTC	CASSLVLTGTGDSGANVLTF
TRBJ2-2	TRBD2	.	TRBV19	TGTGCCAGTAGTGTGGGACTAGCGGGGGCCCTTTTTGCCGGGGAGCTGTTTTTT	CASSVGLAGALFAGELFF
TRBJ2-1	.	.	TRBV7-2	TGTGCCAGCAGCTGGAGGGGCGGGGAGACGGGTGGGAGCAATGAGCAGTTCTTC	CASSWRGGETGGSNEQFF
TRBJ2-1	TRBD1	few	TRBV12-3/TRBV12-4	TGTGCCAGCAGCTTGGGACAGACCGTCTCCTACAATGAGCAGTTCTTC	CASSLGQTVSYNEQFF
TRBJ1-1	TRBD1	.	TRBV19	TGTGCCAGTACTACCCGGACAGGGCTGGCTTTCTTT	CASTTRTGLAFF
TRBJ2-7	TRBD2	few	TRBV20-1	TGCAGTGCTAGAGGTAGCGGGGGAGACCATTACGAGCAGTACTTC	CSARGSGGDHYEQYF
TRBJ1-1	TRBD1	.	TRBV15	TGTGCCACCAGCGATCAGGGGGCAGCAGCTTTCTTT	CATSDQGAAAFF
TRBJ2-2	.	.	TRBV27	TGTGCCAGCAGGAGGATCCGCGGGGAGCTGTTTTTT	CASRRIRGELFF
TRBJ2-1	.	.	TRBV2	TGTGCCAGCAGTGAATCAGGGATCTCCTACAATGAGCAGTTCTTC	CASSESGISYNEQFF
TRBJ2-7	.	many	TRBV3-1	TGTGCCAGCAGCCCCCTCTTGGGGGGCTCCTACGAGCAGTACTTC	CASSPLLGGSYEQYF
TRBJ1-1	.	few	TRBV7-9	TGTGCCAGCAGCCCAGACAGGCTCTACACTGAAGCTTTCTTT	CASSPDRLYTEAFF
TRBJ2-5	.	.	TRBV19	TGTGCCAGTAGTATACTCGGAGGGGAGACCCAGTACTTC	CASSILGGETQYF
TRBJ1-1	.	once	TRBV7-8	TGTGCCATCAGCTCCACGGGCTCCCTGAATTCTGAATCTTTCTTT	CAISSTGSLNSESFF
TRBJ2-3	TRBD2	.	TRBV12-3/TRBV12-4	TGTGCCAGCAGTCCGTGGACTAGCGGGGTAGATACGCAGTATTTT	CASSPWTSGVDTQYF
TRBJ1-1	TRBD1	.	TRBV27	TGTGCCAGCAGTGCACGACAGGGTGTGAACACTGAAGCTTTCTTT	CASSARQGVNTEAFF
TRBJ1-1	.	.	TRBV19	TGTGCCAGTAGTATAGGATTTTCTGAAGCTTTCTTT	CASSIGFSEAFF
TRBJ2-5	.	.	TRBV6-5	TGTGCCAGCACGTCGACAGCTGCGACCCAGTACTTC	CASTSTAATQYF
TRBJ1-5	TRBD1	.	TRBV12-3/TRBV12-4	TGTGCCAGCACCCTAGGGACAGGGCTTCAGCCCCAGCATTTT	CASTLGTGLQPQHF
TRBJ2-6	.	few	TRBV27	TGTGCCAGCAGTTCCCTCCAGGGGGGGAGGGCCAACGTCCTGACTTTC	CASSSLQGGRANVLTF
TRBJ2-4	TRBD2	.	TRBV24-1	TGTGCCACCAGTCGGGCGGGGGAAGACATTCAGTACTTC	CATSRAGEDIQYF
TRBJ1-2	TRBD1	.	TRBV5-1	TGCGCCAGCAGCTTCGGACAGGGAACCTATGGCTACACCTTC	CASSFGQGTYGYTF
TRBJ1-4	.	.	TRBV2	TGTGCCAGCAGTGAAGATCGGTGGGGGAGTACTAATGAAAAACTGTTTTTT	CASSEDRWGSTNEKLFF
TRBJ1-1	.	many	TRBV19	TGTGCCAGTAGTATCCTGAACACTGAAGCTTTCTTT	CASSILNTEAFF
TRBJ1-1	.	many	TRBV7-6	TGTGCCAGCAGCTTAGGGGGGGCTGAATGGGCTTTCTTT	CASSLGGAEWAFF
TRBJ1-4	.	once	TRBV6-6	TGTGCCAGCAGTTACTCCCCCCTCCTGGGAAATGAAAAACTGTTTTTT	CASSYSPLLGNEKLFF
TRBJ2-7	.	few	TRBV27	TGTGCCAGCAGTTTATCAATAGGGGACCAACATTACGAGCAGTACTTC	CASSLSIGDQHYEQYF
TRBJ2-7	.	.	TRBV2	TGTGCCAGCATGGAGTTAGGGGTGAGGGCAGAAGAGGACGAGCAGTACTTC	CASMELGVRAEEDEQYF
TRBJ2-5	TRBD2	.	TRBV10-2	TGCGTCAGCAGTGACCCCAGGGCTAGCGGGGGACCAGAGACCCAGTACTTC	CVSSDPRASGGPETQYF
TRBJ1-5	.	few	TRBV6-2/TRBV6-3	TGTGCCAGCAGTCGGCCGAATCAGCCCCAGCATTTT	CASSRPNQPQHF
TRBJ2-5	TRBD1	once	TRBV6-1	TGTGCCAGCAGTGGATTGACAGGGTTGGAGACCCAGTACTTC	CASSGLTGLETQYF
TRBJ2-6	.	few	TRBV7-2	TGTGCCAGCAGCCCAGGGGCTGGGGCCAACGTCCTGACTTTC	CASSPGAGANVLTF
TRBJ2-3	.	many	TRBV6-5	TGTGCCAGCAGTTACGGGTTATCCGAAGATACGCAGTATTTT	CASSYGLSEDTQYF
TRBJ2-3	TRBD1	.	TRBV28	TGTGCCAGCGCCCGGGACAGGGGGCCTGATACGCAGTATTTT	CASARDRGPDTQYF
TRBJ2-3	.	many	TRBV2	TGTGCCAGCAGTGAAAGAGTAACAGATACGCAGTATTTT	CASSERVTDTQYF
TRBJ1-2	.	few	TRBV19	TGTGCCAGTAGTCCCAGGACGGAAACTTCTATTGGCTACACCTTC	CASSPRTETSIGYTF
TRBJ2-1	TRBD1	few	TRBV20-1	TGCAGTGCCTCCCCACACAGGGGGCGCCTCGATGAGCAGTTCTTC	CSASPHRGRLDEQFF
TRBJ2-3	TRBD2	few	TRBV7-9	TGTGCCAGCAGCCCCCCCCGCGGGGGAAGCACAGATACGCAGTATTTT	CASSPPRGGSTDTQYF
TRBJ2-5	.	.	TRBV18	TGTGCCAGCTCACCGACGGCGGAGACCCAGTACTTC	CASSPTAETQYF
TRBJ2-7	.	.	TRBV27	TGTGCCAGCAGTAACGGGGGCTCCTACGAGCAGTACTTC	CASSNGGSYEQYF
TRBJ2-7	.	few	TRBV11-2	TGTGCCAGCAGCTTAATAGACGAGCAGTACTTC	CASSLIDEQYF
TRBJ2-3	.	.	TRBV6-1	TGTGCCTGTAGCAGGGGCACAGATACGCAGTATTTT	CACSRGTDTQYF
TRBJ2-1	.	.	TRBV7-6	TGTGCCAGCAGCTTAGGAACTTTGGGTGAGCAGTTCTTC	CASSLGTLGEQFF
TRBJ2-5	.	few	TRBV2	TGTGCCAGCAGTGAGGGTGCCGAGACCCAGTACTTC	CASSEGAETQYF
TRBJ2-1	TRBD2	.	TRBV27	TGTGCCAGCAGTTTATTCGGGGGGTTCGATAACAATGAGCAGTTCTTC	CASSLFGGFDNNEQFF
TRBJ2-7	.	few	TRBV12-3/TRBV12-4	TGTGCCAGCAGTTTAGACAGGACCTCCTACGAGCAGTACTTC	CASSLDRTSYEQYF
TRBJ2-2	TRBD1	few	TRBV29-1	TGCAGCGTTGAAGGACAGGGTAAAGAAAACACCGGGGAGCTGTTTTTT	CSVEGQGKENTGELFF
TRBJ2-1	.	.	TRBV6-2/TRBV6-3	TGTGCCAGCACCACAGGGGGGGGTGGATACAATGAGCAGTTCTTC	CASTTGGGGYNEQFF
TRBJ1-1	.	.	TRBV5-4	TGTGCCAGCAGCCCAACTACAGGGAACACTGAAGCTTTCTTT	CASSPTTGNTEAFF
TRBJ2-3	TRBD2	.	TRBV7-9	TGTGCCAGCAGCTCACCCTTAAGCGGGGCCCTCACAGATACGCAGTATTTT	CASSSPLSGALTDTQYF
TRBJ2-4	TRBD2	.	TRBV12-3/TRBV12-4	TGTGCCAGCAGTTTCCCGGGGGGGGGTCGGAACATTCAGTACTTC	CASSFPGGGRNIQYF
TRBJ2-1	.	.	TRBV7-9	TGTGCCAGCAGCTTAAGAGGGGGGGGAGGTGAGCAGTTCTTC	CASSLRGGGGEQFF